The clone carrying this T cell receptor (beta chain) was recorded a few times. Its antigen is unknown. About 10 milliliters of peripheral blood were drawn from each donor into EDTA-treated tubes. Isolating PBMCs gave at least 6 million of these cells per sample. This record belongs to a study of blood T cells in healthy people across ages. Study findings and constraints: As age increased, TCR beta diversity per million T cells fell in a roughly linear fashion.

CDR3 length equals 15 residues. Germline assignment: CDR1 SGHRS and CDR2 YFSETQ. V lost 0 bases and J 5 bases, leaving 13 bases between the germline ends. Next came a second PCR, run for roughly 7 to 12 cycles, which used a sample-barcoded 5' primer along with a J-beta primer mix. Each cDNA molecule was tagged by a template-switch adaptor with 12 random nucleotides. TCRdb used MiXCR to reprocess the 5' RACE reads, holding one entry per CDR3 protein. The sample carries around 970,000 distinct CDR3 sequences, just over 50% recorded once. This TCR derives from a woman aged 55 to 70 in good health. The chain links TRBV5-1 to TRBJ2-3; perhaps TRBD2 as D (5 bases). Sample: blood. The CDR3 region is CASSLGIYEGDTQYF. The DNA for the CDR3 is TGCGCCAGCAGCTTGGGCATTTATGAGGGAGATACGCAGTATTTT.